The clone carrying this T cell receptor beta chain occurred once. The antigen is undetermined. This record comes from a study of vaccination effects on CD4 cells after COVID-19. The study, taken as a whole, reports: Vaccine- and infection-induced clones showed marked clonal contraction late following vaccination.

This CDR3 is 17 amino acids long. V dropped 4 bases and J dropped 0; count of bases not matched to a gene: 4. Germline loops: CDR1 WNHNN, CDR2 SYGVQD (reference sequence). The table came from immunoSEQ multiplex PCR; TCRdb's copy has only in-frame clones and leaves some out. The sample has 64,000 or so clones, roughly 78% seen once. Antigen-specific CD4+ T cells were first expanded with viral peptide pools by the ViraFEST assay and only then sequenced. Having been cultured for 9 to 11 days, the cells underwent CD4+ T cell isolation. Two-dose BNT162b2 or mRNA-1273 vaccination was given to participants.

The sample here was CD4+ T cells from PBMCs cultured with HCoV-OC43 spike peptides, taken after COVID-19 vaccination. Noted subset: HCoV-OC43 spike overlapping peptide pool stimulation. This clonotype was obtained from a human donor who received a COVID-19 vaccine. The V and J genes are TRBV10-1 and TRBJ2-6; 9 bases map to TRBD2. The CDR3 region is CASSVSGGPSGANVLTF. The CDR3 DNA follows: TGCGCCAGCAGTGTGAGCGGGGGGCCCTCTGGGGCCAACGTCCTGACTTTC.